This T cell receptor beta chain originates from a study of blood T cell repertoires in COVID-19. Turning to the study itself: PBMCs, B-cell-depleted T cells, or T cells were the source of the cDNA or gDNA that made up the material.

Clones were sequenced by immunoSEQ multiplex PCR, and TCRdb holds only the in-frame ones, with some missing. This repertoire shows about 240,000 clones, approximately 83% found once; its top ten account for over 7.5%. Germline trimming cut 5 bases from V and 7 bases from J; bases unmatched to any gene: 11. There are 14 residues in the CDR3. The germline gives CDR1 SGHNT, CDR2 YYREEE (reference sequence). Sequenced material: peripheral blood. This chain connects TRBV5-4 to TRBJ1-2; 7 bases are a match to TRBD1. The TCR sequence derives from a woman older than 75 with acute or convalescent COVID-19. The CDR3 region has the DNA TGTGCCAGCAGGCGTGGAGGGGGCGGAGGTGGCTACACCTTC. It yields the protein CASRRGGGGGGYTF.